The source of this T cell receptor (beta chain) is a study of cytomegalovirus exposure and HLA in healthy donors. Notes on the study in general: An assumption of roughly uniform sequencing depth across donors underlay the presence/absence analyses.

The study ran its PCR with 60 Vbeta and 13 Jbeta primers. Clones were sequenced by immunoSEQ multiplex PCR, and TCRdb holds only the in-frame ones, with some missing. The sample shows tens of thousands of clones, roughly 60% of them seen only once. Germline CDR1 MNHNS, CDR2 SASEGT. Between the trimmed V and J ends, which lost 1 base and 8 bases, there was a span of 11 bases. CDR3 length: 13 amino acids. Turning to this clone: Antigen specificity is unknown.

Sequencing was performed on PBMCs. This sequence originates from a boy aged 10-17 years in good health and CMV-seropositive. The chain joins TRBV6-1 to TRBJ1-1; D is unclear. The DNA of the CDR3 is TGTGCCAGCAGTGAAGGGGCCCCCAACGAAGCTTTCTTT. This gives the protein CASSEGAPNEAFF.